A single sample is the source of the 27 T cell receptor beta chains below, sequenced in a study of tissue T cells after allogeneic stem cell transplantation. The method was immunoSEQ multiplex PCR; TCRdb's version includes in-frame clones alone and lacks a portion of them. Counted here are 4,000 or so clones, around 70% occurring once; the ten biggest clones make up 8% to 10%. Source: left colon tissue, taken at autopsy. These receptor sequences come from a woman aged 18 to 55 with breast cancer.

This clone was seen once. The rearrangement links TRBV5-5 to TRBJ1-6, with D hard to call. CDR3 length: 16 residues. V lost 1 base and J 6 bases, leaving 14 bases between the germline ends. CDR1 is SGHKS and CDR2 is YYEKEE in the germline V gene (reference sequence). CDR3 coding DNA: TGTGCCAGCAGCTTGAACATACTTCATGGTAATTCACCCCTCCACTTT. It encodes CASSLNILHGNSPLHF.

This clone was picked up one time. The CDR3 coding sequence is TGCGCCAGCAGCTTGGAGGTGCGAAGCTCCTACAATGAGCAGTTCTTC. It yields the protein CASSLEVRSSYNEQFF. The V call is TRBV5-1, the J call TRBJ2-1; D remains unclear. V lost 0 bases, J lost 0 bases, and 10 bases lay in between. The length of the CDR3 is 16 residues. Germline loops: CDR1 SGHRS, CDR2 YFSETQ. The full variable domain, completed using reference TRBV5-1 and TRBJ2-1, is KAGVTQTPRYLIKTRGQQVTLSCSPISGHRSVSWYQQTPGQGLQFLFEYFSETQRNKGNFPGRFSGRQFSNSRSEMNVSTLELGDSALYLCASSLEVRSSYNEQFFGPGTRLTVL.

The rearrangement uses TRBV6-2 or TRBV6-3 and TRBJ2-7; TRBD2 matches 7 bases. The CDR3 totals 14 residues. V shed 2 bases and J 2 bases; nucleotides not matched to a gene: 3. Per the germline V gene, CDR1 is MNHEY and CDR2 is SVGEGT. The CDR3 nucleotides read TGTGCCAGCAGTTACGTGGGGGGGGCCTACGAGCAGTACTTC. Translating gives CASSYVGGAYEQYF.

This chain uses TRBV18 with TRBJ1-2; D is unresolved. Germline V lookup: CDR1 KGHSH, CDR2 LQKENI. V lost 6 bases and J 3 bases, leaving 11 bases between the germline ends. The CDR3 sequence is 13 residues long. CDR3 DNA sequence: TGTGCCAGCTCGTCCGACATCGACTATGGCTACACCTTC. Translated, it gives CASSSDIDYGYTF.

The chain uses TRBV2 and TRBJ2-2; D uncertain. The CDR3 spans 14 residues. The V and J ends lost 5 bases and 3 bases respectively, with 10 bases between them. Germline lookup yields CDR1 SNHLY and CDR2 FYNNEI. CDR3 bases: TGTGCCAGCAGTCCGAGTCGGGACACCGGGGAGCTGTTTTTT. It yields the protein CASSPSRDTGELFF.

V usage is TRBV12-3 or TRBV12-4 and J usage is TRBJ2-2; no clear D gene. Trimming took 3 bases from V and 1 from J, leaving 0 bases between them. This CDR3 contains 12 residues. CDR3 sequence reads: CASSLNTGELFF. The CDR3 DNA sequence: TGTGCCAGCAGTTTGAACACCGGGGAGCTGTTTTTT.

This clone was recorded a few times. V is TRBV5-4 and J is TRBJ1-5; a weak D match, TRBD1 (5 bases). V lost 1 base and J 3 bases, leaving 8 bases between the germline ends. CDR3 length: 14 residues. The germline CDR1 and CDR2 sequences are SGHNT and YYREEE (reference sequence). CDR3 in amino acids: CASSLSGTNQPQHF. DNA for the CDR3: TGTGCCAGCAGCTTGTCTGGGACCAATCAGCCCCAGCATTTT.

The chain combines TRBV19 with TRBJ2-3; possibly TRBD1 for D (5 bases). Per germline, CDR1 LNHDA and CDR2 SQIVND (reference sequence). Trimming removed 6 bases at V and 1 base at J, with 8 bases between. This CDR3 has 13 amino acids. The CDR3 protein is CASRTAGTDTQYF. The CDR3 region has the DNA TGTGCCAGTAGGACAGCTGGCACAGATACGCAGTATTTT.

This chain links TRBV15 with TRBJ2-3; the match to TRBD1 covers 9 bases. The CDR3 is 17 residues long. V lost 0 bases, J lost 2 bases, and 6 bases stayed unmatched. In germline, CDR1 is LNHNV, CDR2 YYDKDF (reference sequence). The CDR3 bases are TGTGCCACCAGCAGAGATCTTAGGACAGGGGACACAGATACGCAGTATTTT. Protein: CATSRDLRTGDTDTQYF. The complete variable domain, with remaining parts taken from reference TRBV15 and TRBJ2-3, reads DAMVIQNPRYQVTQFGKPVTLSCSQTLNHNVMYWYQQKSSQAPKLLFHYYDKDFNNEADTPDNFQSRRPNTSFCFLDIRSPGLGDTAMYLCATSRDLRTGDTDTQYFGPGTRLTVL.

V is TRBV18 and J is TRBJ2-1; possibly TRBD2 for D (5 bases). Germline values: CDR1 KGHSH, CDR2 LQKENI. V was clipped by 3 bases and J by 9 bases, with 9 bases between them. This CDR3 spans 12 amino acids. CDR3 sequence (DNA): TGTGCCAGCTCACCCACTAGTAGTGAGCAGTTCTTC. Protein product: CASSPTSSEQFF.

The genes are TRBV5-1 and TRBJ2-1, with TRBD2 identical over 7 bases. V shed 0 bases and J 1 base; nucleotides not matched to a gene: 4. The CDR3 runs to 16 residues. Germline assignment: CDR1 SGHRS and CDR2 YFSETQ. CDR3 region: CASSLGSGGSYNEQFF. For the CDR3, the DNA is TGCGCCAGCAGCTTGGGTTCGGGGGGTTCCTACAATGAGCAGTTCTTC.

Concerning this clone itself: The junction differs from germline at one of its ends, possibly a read error. The gene calls are TRBV7-9 and TRBJ2-7; perhaps TRBD1 as D (5 bases). CDR1 SEHNR and CDR2 FQNEAQ come from the germline V gene (reference sequence). The CDR3 runs 15 residues. CDR3 protein: CASNLAGIDGDEQYF. CDR3 sequence (DNA): TGTGCCAGCAACTTAGCAGGGATTGATGGCGACGAGCAGTACTTC.

The chain has TRBV18 and TRBJ2-3, with D unclear. V lost 2 bases to trimming and J lost 6 bases, with 12 bases between them. The CDR3 contains 14 residues. Germline V CDR1 and CDR2: KGHSH, LQKENI. CDR3 amino acids: CASSPELGGDTQYF. CDR3 sequence (DNA): TGTGCCAGCTCACCAGAATTAGGTGGGGATACGCAGTATTTT.

The V and J genes are TRBV15 and TRBJ2-5, with 7 bases lining up with TRBD1. Losses at the gene ends were 0 bases for V and 4 bases for J; bases not matched to a gene: 5. The CDR3 has 15 residues. Germline loops: CDR1 LNHNV, CDR2 YYDKDF (reference sequence). The CDR3 is CATSRDQGEGETQYF. CDR3 nucleotide sequence: TGTGCCACCAGCAGAGATCAGGGGGAAGGAGAGACCCAGTACTTC.

Details on this clone: Other DNA sequences in the sample encode the same CDR3. The rearrangement joins TRBV7-2 to TRBJ2-3, with D uncertain. The CDR3 is 13 amino acids. Trimming left V 2 bases short and J 6 bases short, with 9 bases between. Per germline, CDR1 SGHTA and CDR2 FQGNSA. Written as DNA, the CDR3 is TGTGCCAGCAGCTTACCAGCAACGGATACGCAGTATTTT. Amino acids: CASSLPATDTQYF.

The V call is TRBV6-5, the J call TRBJ2-1; 12 bases match TRBD2. V dropped 4 bases and J dropped 7; count of bases not matched to a gene: 8. The CDR3 is made up of 16 amino acids. CDR1 is MNHEY, CDR2 SVGAGI, per germline. This CDR3 reads CASSSPSGRARNEQFF. CDR3 nucleotides: TGTGCCAGCAGTTCCCCTAGCGGGAGGGCCAGGAATGAGCAGTTCTTC.

For the CDR3, the DNA is TGTGCTAGTGGTTTGGGGGGGACAGATGAGCAGTTCTTC. This gives the protein CASGLGGTDEQFF. V usage is TRBV12-5 and J usage is TRBJ2-1; TRBD1 agrees at 7 bases. CDR1 is LGHNT, CDR2 FRNRAP, per germline. CDR3 length equals 13 residues. J lost 8 bases, V lost 1 base, and 2 bases had no gene match.

V gene TRBV6-2 or TRBV6-3 combines with J gene TRBJ2-1; 10 bases fit TRBD2. From germline, CDR1 is MNHEY and CDR2 SVGEGT. The trim removed 6 bases at V and 5 bases at J, leaving 7 bases unmatched. CDR3 size: 15 residues. CDR3 region: CASSRRLAGHNEQFF. The CDR3 coding sequence is TGTGCCAGCAGCCGACGACTAGCGGGCCACAATGAGCAGTTCTTC.

CDR3 coding DNA: TGTGCCAGCAGCTTAGATCGGGGACAGCGACAGTACTTC. This encodes CASSLDRGQRQYF. The gene calls are TRBV11-2 and TRBJ2-7; TRBD1 aligns across 7 bases. This CDR3 spans 13 amino acids. Germline V gene lookup returns CDR1 SGHAT and CDR2 FQNNGV. Germline trimming cut 0 bases from V and 10 bases from J; bases unmatched to any gene: 6.

This clone was picked up a small number of times. The rearrangement joins TRBV7-2 to TRBJ2-1; 10 bases are shared with TRBD2. This CDR3 comprises 17 residues. With 4 bases clipped from V and 10 bases from J, the junction kept 16 bases outside the gene matches. Germline CDR1 and CDR2: SGHTA and FQGNSA. CDR3 nucleotide sequence: TGTGCCAGCAGCTCCAAAAGCGGAGCGGGGGGGCCCGGAGAGCAGTTCTTC. It is translated as CASSSKSGAGGPGEQFF. The variable domain in full, with the rest retrieved from reference TRBV7-2 and TRBJ2-1, is GAGVSQSPSNKVTEKGKDVELRCDPISGHTALYWYRQSLGQGLEFLIYFQGNSAPDKSGLPSDRFSAERTGGSVSTLTIQRTQQEDSAVYLCASSSKSGAGGPGEQFFGPGTRLTVL.

This rearrangement joins TRBV15 to TRBJ2-1; D not certain. The V end lost 1 base, the J end lost 6 bases, and 10 bases lay between the germline ends. Per the germline V gene, CDR1 is LNHNV and CDR2 is YYDKDF (reference sequence). This CDR3 has 14 amino acids. CDR3 in amino acids: CATSRANGGNEQFF. Here the CDR3 DNA reads TGTGCCACCAGCAGAGCTAACGGTGGCAATGAGCAGTTCTTC.

The chain employs TRBV7-9 and TRBJ2-5; D ambiguous. With 3 bases removed from V and 7 bases from J, the gap between germline ends came to 12 bases. Germline values: CDR1 SEHNR, CDR2 FQNEAQ (reference sequence). This CDR3 contains 13 residues. The CDR3 DNA is TGTGCCAGCAGCTTCGACGGAGCTACGACCCAGTACTTC. This translates into CASSFDGATTQYF.

Only one count was recorded for this clone. CDR3 bases: TGTGCCAGCAGTCGGAGGGGCGTTGGAAACACCATATATTTT. Its protein product is CASSRRGVGNTIYF. The chain has TRBV5-8 and TRBJ1-3; D may be TRBD1 (5 bases). CDR3 size: 14 residues. Trimming pared 5 bases from V and 3 bases from J, leaving 12 bases between. The germline V gene encodes CDR1 SGHTS and CDR2 YDEGEE.

In its sample, this clone was seen once. The rearrangement joins TRBV10-3 to TRBJ2-3, with 14 bases that match TRBD2. The germline CDR1 and CDR2 sequences are ENHRY and SYGVKD. V gave up 2 bases and J gave up 5 bases; unmatched junction bases: 0. This CDR3 has 15 amino acids. Here the CDR3 reads CAISEGLAGGDTQYF. CDR3 coding DNA: TGTGCCATCAGTGAGGGACTAGCGGGGGGAGATACGCAGTATTTT.

The chain links TRBV9 to TRBJ2-1, with D perhaps matching TRBD2 (5 bases). Germline-derived CDR1 and CDR2 are SGDLS and YYNGEE. This CDR3 has 13 amino acids. The ends were cut back, 3 bases at V and 3 bases at J, with 7 bases in the middle. CDR3 sequence (DNA): TGTGCCAGCAGCGCTCGGGACTACAATGAGCAGTTCTTC. It encodes CASSARDYNEQFF.

The chain couples TRBV11-2 to TRBJ1-3; D may be TRBD1 (5 bases). Germline-derived CDR1 and CDR2 are SGHAT and FQNNGV. The CDR3 has 14 amino acids. The V end was cut by 5 bases, the J end by 4 bases, with 12 bases between. The CDR3 loop reads CASSRGTAGNTIYF. The CDR3 DNA sequence: TGTGCCAGCAGCCGCGGGACGGCCGGAAACACCATATATTTT.

The chain employs TRBV6-5 and TRBJ2-7; 8 bases match TRBD2. CDR3 length: 15 residues. Per the germline V gene, CDR1 is MNHEY and CDR2 is SVGAGI. V trimming: 7 bases; J trimming: 0 bases; junction bases outside the gene matches: 8. The CDR3: CASKYETSASYEQYF. The CDR3 coding sequence is TGTGCCAGCAAGTACGAGACTAGCGCCTCCTACGAGCAGTACTTC.